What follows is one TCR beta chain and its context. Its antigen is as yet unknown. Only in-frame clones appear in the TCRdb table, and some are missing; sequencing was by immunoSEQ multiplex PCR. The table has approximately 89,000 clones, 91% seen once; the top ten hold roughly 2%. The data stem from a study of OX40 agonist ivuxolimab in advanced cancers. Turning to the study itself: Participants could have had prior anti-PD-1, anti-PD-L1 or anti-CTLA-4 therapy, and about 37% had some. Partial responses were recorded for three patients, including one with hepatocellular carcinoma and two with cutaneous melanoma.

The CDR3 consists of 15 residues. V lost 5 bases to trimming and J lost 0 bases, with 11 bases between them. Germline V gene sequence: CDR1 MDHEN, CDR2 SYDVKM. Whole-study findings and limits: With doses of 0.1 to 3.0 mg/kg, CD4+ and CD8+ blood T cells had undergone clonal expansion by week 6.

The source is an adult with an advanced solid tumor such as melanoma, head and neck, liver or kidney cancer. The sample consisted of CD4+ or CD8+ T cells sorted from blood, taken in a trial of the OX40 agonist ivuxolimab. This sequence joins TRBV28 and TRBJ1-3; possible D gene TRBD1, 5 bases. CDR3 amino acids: CASSAPGISGNTIYF. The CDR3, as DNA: TGTGCCAGCAGTGCTCCAGGGATCTCTGGAAACACCATATATTTT.